The 2 T cell receptor beta chains below all came from one sample that was sequenced in a study of T cell changes during pregnancy in multiple sclerosis. Sequencing used immunoSEQ multiplex PCR; TCRdb keeps in-frame clones, though not all of them. The sample has tens of thousands of clones, 90% to 95% seen once. The sequencing here drew on peripheral blood, taken after pregnancy. The receptors derive from a female donor in good health, enrolled as a control in a pregnancy study.

This chain joins TRBV6-5 and TRBJ2-3, with D perhaps TRBD1 (5 bases). CDR3 size: 15 residues. The V end lost 4 bases, the J end lost 2 bases, and 13 bases lay between the germline ends. CDR1 is MNHEY, CDR2 SVGAGI, per germline. This CDR3 is CASSSRVYPTDTQYF. The CDR3 DNA sequence: TGTGCCAGCAGTTCCAGGGTTTACCCCACAGATACGCAGTATTTT.

V is TRBV2 and J is TRBJ2-2; maybe TRBD1 (5 bases). Trimming took off 0 bases at V and 5 bases at J, with 10 bases between the two ends. Germline V gives CDR1 SNHLY, CDR2 FYNNEI. This CDR3 comprises 15 residues. The CDR3, as DNA: TGTGCCAGCAGTGAAGCGATTCAGGGTACCGGGGAGCTGTTTTTT. Its translation: CASSEAIQGTGELFF.